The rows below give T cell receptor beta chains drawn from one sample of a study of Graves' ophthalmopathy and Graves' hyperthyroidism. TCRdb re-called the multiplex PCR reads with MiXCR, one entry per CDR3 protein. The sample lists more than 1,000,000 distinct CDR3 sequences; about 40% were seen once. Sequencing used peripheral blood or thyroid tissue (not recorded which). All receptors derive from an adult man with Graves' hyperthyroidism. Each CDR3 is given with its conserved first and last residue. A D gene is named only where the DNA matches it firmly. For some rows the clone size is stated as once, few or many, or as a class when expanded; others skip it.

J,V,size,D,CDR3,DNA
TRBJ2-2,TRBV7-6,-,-,CASSYYGGAGELFF,TGTGCCAGCAGCTATTATGGGGGCGCCGGGGAGCTGTTTTTT
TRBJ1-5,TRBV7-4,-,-,CASSLESRTGINQPQHF,TGTGCCAGCAGCTTAGAGTCCAGGACTGGAATAAATCAGCCCCAGCATTTT
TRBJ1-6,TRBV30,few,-,CAWSFTSSYNSPLHF,TGTGCCTGGAGTTTCACGAGCTCCTATAATTCACCCCTCCACTTT
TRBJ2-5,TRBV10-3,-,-,CAISESQGGQETQYF,TGTGCCATCAGTGAGTCCCAAGGGGGGCAAGAGACCCAGTACTTC
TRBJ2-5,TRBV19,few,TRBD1,CASSTGTGREETQYF,TGTGCCAGTAGTACCGGGACAGGGAGGGAAGAGACCCAGTACTTC
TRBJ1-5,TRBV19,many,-,CASSGQGIQPQHF,TGTGCCAGTTCAGGCCAGGGGATTCAGCCCCAGCATTTT
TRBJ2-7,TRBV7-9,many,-,CASSLVNYEQYF,TGTGCCAGCAGCCTGGTGAACTACGAGCAGTACTTC
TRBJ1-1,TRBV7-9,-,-,CASSEGGHAEAFF,TGTGCCAGCAGCGAGGGGGGGCACGCTGAAGCTTTCTTT
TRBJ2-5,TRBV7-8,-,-,CASSLAGWETQYF,TGTGCCAGCAGCTTAGCAGGGTGGGAGACCCAGTACTTC
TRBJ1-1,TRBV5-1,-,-,CASSSTGPGSEAFF,TGCGCCAGCAGCTCAACGGGCCCGGGCTCTGAAGCTTTCTTT
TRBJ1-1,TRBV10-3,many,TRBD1,CATGTGTVNREAFF,TGTGCCACAGGTACCGGGACAGTTAATCGGGAAGCTTTCTTT
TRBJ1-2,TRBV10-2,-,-,CTSREPRQANYGYTF,TGCACCAGCAGAGAACCGAGACAGGCTAACTATGGCTACACCTTC
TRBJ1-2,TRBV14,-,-,CASSQEAVTAYGYTF,TGTGCCAGCAGCCAAGAGGCGGTGACAGCTTATGGCTACACCTTC
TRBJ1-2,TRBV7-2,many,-,CASSLGQGPANYGYTF,TGTGCCAGCAGCTTAGGGCAGGGTCCAGCTAACTATGGCTACACCTTC
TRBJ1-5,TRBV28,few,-,CASSETQGGSNQPQHF,TGTGCCAGCAGTGAAACTCAGGGAGGGAGCAATCAGCCCCAGCATTTT
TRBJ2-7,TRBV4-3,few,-,CASSHTWGVSYEQYF,TGCGCCAGCAGCCATACGTGGGGGGTCTCCTACGAGCAGTACTTC
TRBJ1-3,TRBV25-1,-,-,CASSRHFGNTIYF,TGTGCCAGCAGTAGGCATTTTGGAAACACCATATATTTT
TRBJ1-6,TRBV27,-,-,CASSTPGPAFTDSPLHF,TGTGCCAGCAGTACGCCGGGACCCGCCTTTACGGATTCACCCCTCCACTTT
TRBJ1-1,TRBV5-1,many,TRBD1,CASRGTGNLNTEAFF,TGCGCCAGCCGAGGGACAGGGAATTTGAACACTGAAGCTTTCTTT
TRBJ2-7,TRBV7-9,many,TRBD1,CASSLLRGRLYEQYF,TGTGCCAGCAGCCTTCTCAGGGGGCGCTTATACGAGCAGTACTTC
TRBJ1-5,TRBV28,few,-,CASSLTGVVGSNQPQHF,TGTGCCAGCAGTCTTACGGGGGTCGTAGGTAGCAATCAGCCCCAGCATTTT
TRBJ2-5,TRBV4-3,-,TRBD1,CASSQVGTGVETQYF,TGCGCCAGCAGCCAAGTCGGGACAGGGGTAGAGACCCAGTACTTC